The source of this T cell receptor beta chain is a study of T cells in Graves' hyperthyroidism and ophthalmopathy. This clonotype was observed many times. J lost 3 bases, V lost 5 bases, and 10 bases had no gene match. CDR3 size: 15 residues. Per the germline V gene, CDR1 is MDHEN and CDR2 is SYDVKM. Exclusion criteria comprised uncontrolled infection, other autoimmune disease, pregnancy or lactation. RNA transcripts served as the template for amplifying TCR beta CDR3 regions. Primed by the HTBI set, a first-round RT-PCR was run on the TCR CDR3. Via MiXCR, TCRdb re-called the multiplex PCR reads, giving one row per CDR3 protein. The sample includes some 400,000 distinct CDR3 sequences, 11% to 15% of them seen just once.

This clonotype was obtained from a woman in her sixties or seventies with Graves' hyperthyroidism. The genes are TRBV28 and TRBJ2-7; 7 bases agree with TRBD2. Sequencing input: blood. CDR3 DNA: TGTGCCAGCAGTCCAGCGGGACGGCGGAACTACGAGCAGTACTTC. This codes for CASSPAGRRNYEQYF. Combining the CDR3 with reference TRBV28 and TRBJ2-7 gives the whole variable domain DVKVTQSSRYLVKRTGEKVFLECVQDMDHENMFWYRQDPGLGLRLIYFSYDVKMKEKGDIPEGYSVSREKKERFSLILESASTNQTSMYLCASSPAGRRNYEQYFGPGTRLTVT.